This TCR beta chain was found in a study of immune characterization of retroperitoneal liposarcoma. Via MiXCR, TCRdb re-called the PCR reads, giving one row per CDR3 protein. The sample carries fewer than 13,000 distinct CDR3 sequences, 25% to 35% recorded once. This clonotype is labeled as medium-sized. The V gene lost 1 base and the J gene lost 11 bases, with 20 bases spanning the gap. Germline values: CDR1 SGHTA, CDR2 FQGNSA. The CDR3 has 15 residues. This clonotype originated in a male donor with retroperitoneal liposarcoma. What was sequenced was tumor tissue. The chain carries TRBV7-2 and TRBJ2-5, with D maybe TRBD2 (5 bases). The CDR3 spells CASSLDGGTFNEQYF. The DNA of the CDR3 is TGTGCCAGCAGCTTAGATGGAGGCACTTTCAATGAGCAGTACTTC.